This T cell receptor beta chain was identified in a study of T cells in Graves' hyperthyroidism and ophthalmopathy (dated by TCRdb to about 2019). Describing the broader study: Peripheral blood samples were taken at initial diagnosis, before any treatment was given. A discovery cohort of fewer than 110 patients, fewer than 50 with Graves' ophthalmopathy and about 58 with stable Graves' hyperthyroidism, was used to find distinguishing TCR V-J signatures. An independent validation cohort of some 18 hyperthyroidism patients and approximately 15 patients who later progressed to ophthalmopathy tested prospective prediction of ophthalmopathy. The 75 to 100 discovery patients were divided at random into training and test sets in a 7:3 ratio. Thyroid tissue and blood T-cell repertoires from several Graves' hyperthyroidism patients were also compared in the study. Following sampling, methimazole starting at 30 mg daily was given to hyperthyroidism patients, and high-dose intravenous methylprednisolone was given to ophthalmopathy patients. According to the paper, TCR Vbeta CDR3 sequencing was carried out on 135 peripheral blood samples, which came from 40 to 45 ophthalmopathy, approximately 72 hyperthyroidism and approximately 17 progressor patients. Study-wide conclusions, independent of this receptor: Most expanded thyroid clonotypes (frequency above 0.001) were also found in blood, which suggests that blood repertoires may mirror thyroid immune responses. In validation, the model predicted progression to ophthalmopathy a median of about 5.9 months before onset, with 65% to 71% sensitivity and nearly 75% specificity. No statistical method was used to fix the sample size in advance, and group allocation was not hidden from the investigators. A 13 V-J signature model separated ophthalmopathy from stable hyperthyroidism, with 87.88% sensitivity and 81.08% specificity in cross-validation and 80%/75% in testing.

The TCR beta CDR3 regions were amplified from the RNA transcripts. A first-round RT-PCR of the TCR CDR3 used the HTBI primer set with the Qiagen OneStep RT-PCR kit. The libraries were constructed in a second round of multiplex PCR and then size-selected and purified. Paired-end sequencing of the libraries was performed with 100 bp reads on an Illumina HiSeq2000. On the authors' methods: SOAPnuke was used to process the raw data, throwing out any read that contained adapters or uncalled bases, had a mean Phred below 15, or lacked an exact constant-primer or identifier match. High-quality paired reads were merged using COPE v1.2.5, and each unique nucleotide sequence was defined as a clonotype. Clonotypes were aligned to IMGT TRBV, TRBD and TRBJ reference segments using MiTCR v1.1. The analysis included only V-J combinations with a frequency above 0.0001, which together covered over 98% of the repertoires. The TCS score was defined as the ratio of F50 (clonal expansion) to E x V (chaos), calculated using BLOSUM62-based TCRdist between CDR3 peptides within each V-J. Welch's t-statistics and random forest reduced around 510 V-J features to 10 to 15, which were used in a naive Bayes classifier (R e1071). TCRdb took the public reads, trimmed them with fastp at Q25, ran MiXCR for clone calling and kept in-frame beta chains. Every entry covers one CDR3 protein and lists the most common genes and DNA from its rows. None of the V and J calls come from the authors' own analysis; TCRdb made them. The sample yields 300,000 or so distinct CDR3 sequences; around 20% were counted once. The biggest ten clones account for roughly 52% of the sample.

The V end gives up 5 bases and the J end 3 bases, leaving 11 bases in the junction not matched to a gene. The germline V gene (reference sequence) gives CDR1 as LGHDT and CDR2 as YNNKEL. From cysteine to phenylalanine, the CDR3 is 16 amino acids long. Only the CDR3 portion is preserved as DNA: 48 bases, with reading frame beginning at the first base. Stable Graves' hyperthyroidism was defined as no progression to ophthalmopathy during 18 months of follow-up. Hyperthyroidism patients were newly diagnosed, had a disease duration of under 2 months, and were aged 18 to 65 years. The study excluded patients with uncontrolled infections, other autoimmune diseases, pregnancy or lactation. Diagnoses were based on clinical symptoms, serum thyroxine and TRAb, thyroid ultrasound and orbital computed tomography. Ficoll-Paque density gradient centrifugation was used to isolate PBMCs from under 11 ml of fresh peripheral blood. Total RNA was extracted with Trizol reagent, and quality was checked on an Agilent 2100 Bioanalyzer.

This clonotype was picked up many times. Its antigen is not yet known. No base qualities exist here, and no much larger clone lies one base off it. This sequence was found in a woman aged 45 to 65 with Graves' hyperthyroidism. The rearrangement joined TRBV3-1 to TRBJ2-7, and TRBD2 aligns with 9 junction nucleotides. Sequenced input: blood. The nucleotide sequence reads TGTGCCAGCAGCAGACGACGGACTAGCGCCATCTACGAGCAGTACTTC. Its protein reads: CASSRRRTSAIYEQYF.